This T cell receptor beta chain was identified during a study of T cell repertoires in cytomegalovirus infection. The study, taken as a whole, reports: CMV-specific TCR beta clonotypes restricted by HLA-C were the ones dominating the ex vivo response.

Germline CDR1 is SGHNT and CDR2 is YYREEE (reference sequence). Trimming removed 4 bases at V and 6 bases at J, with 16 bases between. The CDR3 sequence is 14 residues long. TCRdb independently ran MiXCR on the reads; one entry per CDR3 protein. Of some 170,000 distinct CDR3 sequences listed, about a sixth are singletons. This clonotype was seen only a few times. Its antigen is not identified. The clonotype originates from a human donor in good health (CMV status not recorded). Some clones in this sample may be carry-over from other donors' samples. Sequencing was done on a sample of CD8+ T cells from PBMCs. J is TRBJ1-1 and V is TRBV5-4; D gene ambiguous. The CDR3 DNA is TGTGCCAGCAGCCGGCTTTTACAGCCACCTGAAGCTTTCTTT. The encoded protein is CASSRLLQPPEAFF.